This TCR beta chain was profiled in a study of technical replicates of blood from a handful of donors. Profiling relied on immunoSEQ multiplex PCR, and the TCRdb table lists in-frame clones only, not all of them. The sample has tens of thousands of clones, 85% to 90% seen once. The CDR3 is 15 residues long. V lost 5 bases, J lost 6 bases, and 16 bases lay in between. Germline V gives CDR1 MRHNA, CDR2 SNTAGT. The rearrangement joins TRBV6-4 to TRBJ2-2; weak D call: TRBD1 (5 bases). This TCR was recovered from a human donor in good health. Some clones in this sample may be carry-over from other donors' samples. The sequenced material came from PBMCs. The CDR3 nucleotides read TGTGCCAGCAGTCCGACAGATCCATGGTCCGGGGAGCTGTTTTTT. It specifies CASSPTDPWSGELFF.